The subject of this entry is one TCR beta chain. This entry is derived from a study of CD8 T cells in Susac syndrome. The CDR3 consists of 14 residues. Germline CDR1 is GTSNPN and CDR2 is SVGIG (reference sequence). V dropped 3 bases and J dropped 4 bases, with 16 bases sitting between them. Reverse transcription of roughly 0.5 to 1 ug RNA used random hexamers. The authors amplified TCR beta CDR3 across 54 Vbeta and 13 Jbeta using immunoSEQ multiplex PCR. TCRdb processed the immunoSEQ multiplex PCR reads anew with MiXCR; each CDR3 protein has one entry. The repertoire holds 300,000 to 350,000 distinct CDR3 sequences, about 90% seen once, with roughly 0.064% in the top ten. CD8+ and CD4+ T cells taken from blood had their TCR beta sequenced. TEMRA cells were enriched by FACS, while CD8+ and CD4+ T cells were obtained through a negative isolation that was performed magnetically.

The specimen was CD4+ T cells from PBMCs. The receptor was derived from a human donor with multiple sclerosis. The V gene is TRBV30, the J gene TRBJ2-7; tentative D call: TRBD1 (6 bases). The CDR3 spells CAWSTGILEYEQYF. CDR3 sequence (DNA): TGTGCCTGGAGCACAGGGATTCTCGAGTACGAGCAGTACTTC.